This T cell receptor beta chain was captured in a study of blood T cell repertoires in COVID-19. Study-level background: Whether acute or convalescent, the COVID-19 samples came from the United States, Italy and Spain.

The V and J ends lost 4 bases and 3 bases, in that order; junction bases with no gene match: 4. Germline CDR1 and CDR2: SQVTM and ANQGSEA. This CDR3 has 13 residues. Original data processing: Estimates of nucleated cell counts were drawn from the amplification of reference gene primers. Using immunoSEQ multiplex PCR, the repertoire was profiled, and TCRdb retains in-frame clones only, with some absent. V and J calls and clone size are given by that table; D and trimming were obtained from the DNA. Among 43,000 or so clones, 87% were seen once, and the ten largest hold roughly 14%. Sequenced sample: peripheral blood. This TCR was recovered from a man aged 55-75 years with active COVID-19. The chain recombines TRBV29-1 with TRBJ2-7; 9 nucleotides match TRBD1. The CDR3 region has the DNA TGCAGCGTTGGGGGACAGGGCTACTACGAGCAGTACTTC. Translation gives CSVGGQGYYEQYF.